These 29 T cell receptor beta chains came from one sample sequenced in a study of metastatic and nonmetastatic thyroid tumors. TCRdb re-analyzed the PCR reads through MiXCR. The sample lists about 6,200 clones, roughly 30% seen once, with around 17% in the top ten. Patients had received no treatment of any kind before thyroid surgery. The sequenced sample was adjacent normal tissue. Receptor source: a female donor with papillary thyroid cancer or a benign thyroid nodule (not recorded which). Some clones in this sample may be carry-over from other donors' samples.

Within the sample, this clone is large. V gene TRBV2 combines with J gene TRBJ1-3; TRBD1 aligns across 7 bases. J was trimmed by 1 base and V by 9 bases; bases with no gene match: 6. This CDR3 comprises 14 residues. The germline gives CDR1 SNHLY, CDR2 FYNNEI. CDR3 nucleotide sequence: TGTGCCAGATCTACAGGGGATTCTGGAAACACCATATATTTT. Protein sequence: CARSTGDSGNTIYF.

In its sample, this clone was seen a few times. The CDR3 region is CASWVGTSGETGELFF. In nucleotides, the CDR3 is TGTGCCAGTTGGGTCGGGACTAGCGGGGAGACCGGGGAGCTGTTTTTT. The chain is built from TRBV19 and TRBJ2-2; the match to TRBD2 covers 13 bases. V shed 8 bases, J shed 5 bases, and the junction held 8 bases outside the gene matches. Germline values: CDR1 LNHDA, CDR2 SQIVND (reference sequence). The CDR3 is 16 amino acids.

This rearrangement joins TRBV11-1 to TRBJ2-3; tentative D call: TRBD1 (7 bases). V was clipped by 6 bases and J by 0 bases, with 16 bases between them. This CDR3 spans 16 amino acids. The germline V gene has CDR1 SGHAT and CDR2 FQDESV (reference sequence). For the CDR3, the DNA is TGTGCCAGCAGAAATTGGGCAGGGGGGAGCACAGATACGCAGTATTTT. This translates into CASRNWAGGSTDTQYF.

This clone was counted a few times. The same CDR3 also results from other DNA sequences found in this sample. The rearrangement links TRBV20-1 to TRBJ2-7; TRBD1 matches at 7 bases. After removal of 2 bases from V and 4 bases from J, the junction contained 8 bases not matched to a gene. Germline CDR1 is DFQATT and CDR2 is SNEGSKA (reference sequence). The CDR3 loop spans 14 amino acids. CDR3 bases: TGCAGTGCTAGACGTGAGGGGGCGCTTTACGAGCAGTACTTC. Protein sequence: CSARREGALYEQYF.

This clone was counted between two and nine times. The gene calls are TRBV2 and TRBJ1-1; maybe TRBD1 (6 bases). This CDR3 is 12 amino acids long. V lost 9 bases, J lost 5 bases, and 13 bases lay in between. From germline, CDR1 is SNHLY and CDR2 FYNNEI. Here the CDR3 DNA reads TGTGCCAGTCAGACAGGAGGGACTGAAGCTTTCTTT. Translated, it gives CASQTGGTEAFF.

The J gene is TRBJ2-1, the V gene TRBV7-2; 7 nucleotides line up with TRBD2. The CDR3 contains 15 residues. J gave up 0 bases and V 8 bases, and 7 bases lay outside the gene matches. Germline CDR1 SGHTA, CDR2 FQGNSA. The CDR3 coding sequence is TGTGCCAGCGCGGGGGACCCGAGCTCCTACAATGAGCAGTTCTTC. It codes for CASAGDPSSYNEQFF.

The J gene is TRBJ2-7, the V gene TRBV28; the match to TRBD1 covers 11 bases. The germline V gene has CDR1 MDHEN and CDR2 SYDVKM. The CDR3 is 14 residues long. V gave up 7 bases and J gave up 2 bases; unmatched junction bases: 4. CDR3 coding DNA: TGTGCCAGCACCCAGGGACAGGGGGCCTACGAGCAGTACTTC. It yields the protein CASTQGQGAYEQYF.

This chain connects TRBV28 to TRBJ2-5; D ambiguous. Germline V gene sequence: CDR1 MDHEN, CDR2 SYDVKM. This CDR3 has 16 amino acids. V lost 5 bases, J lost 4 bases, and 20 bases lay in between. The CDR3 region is CASSPNGPTRRETQYF. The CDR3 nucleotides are TGTGCCAGCAGTCCTAACGGACCGACACGGAGAGAGACCCAGTACTTC.

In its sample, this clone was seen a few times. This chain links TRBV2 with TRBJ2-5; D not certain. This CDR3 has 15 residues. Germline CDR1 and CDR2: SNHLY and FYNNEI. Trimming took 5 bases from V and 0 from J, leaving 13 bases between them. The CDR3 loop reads CASSKKALNQETQYF. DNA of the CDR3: TGTGCCAGCAGTAAAAAAGCGCTCAACCAAGAGACCCAGTACTTC.

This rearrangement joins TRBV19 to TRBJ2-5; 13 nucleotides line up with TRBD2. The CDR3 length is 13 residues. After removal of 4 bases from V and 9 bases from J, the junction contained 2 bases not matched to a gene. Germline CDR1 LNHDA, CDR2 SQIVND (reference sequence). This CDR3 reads CASSTGTSGAQYF. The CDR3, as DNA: TGTGCCAGTAGTACTGGGACTAGCGGGGCCCAGTACTTC. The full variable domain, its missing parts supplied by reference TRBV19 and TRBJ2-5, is DGGITQSPKYLFRKEGQNVTLSCEQNLNHDAMYWYRQDPGQGLRLIYYSQIVNDFQKGDIAEGYSVSREKKESFPLTVTSAQKNPTAFYLCASSTGTSGAQYFGPGTRLLVL.

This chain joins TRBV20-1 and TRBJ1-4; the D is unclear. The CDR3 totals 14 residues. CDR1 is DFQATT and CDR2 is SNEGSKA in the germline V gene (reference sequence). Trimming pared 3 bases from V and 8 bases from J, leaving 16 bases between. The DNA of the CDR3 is TGCAGTGCTAGGGCACAGAAATCTTGGGAAAAACTGTTTTTT. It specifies CSARAQKSWEKLFF.

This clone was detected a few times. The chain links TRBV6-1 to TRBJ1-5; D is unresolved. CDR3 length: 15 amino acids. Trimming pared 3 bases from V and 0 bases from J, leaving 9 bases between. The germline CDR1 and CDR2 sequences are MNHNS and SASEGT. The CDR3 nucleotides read TGTGCCAGCAGTGATTATTGGTATAGCAATCAGCCCCAGCATTTT. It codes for CASSDYWYSNQPQHF.

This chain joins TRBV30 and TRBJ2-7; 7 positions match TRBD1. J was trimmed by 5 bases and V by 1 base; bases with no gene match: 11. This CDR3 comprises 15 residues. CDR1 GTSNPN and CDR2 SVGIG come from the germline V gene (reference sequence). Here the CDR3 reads CAWSETGMGDNEQYF. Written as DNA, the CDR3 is TGTGCCTGGAGTGAGACAGGGATGGGGGATAACGAGCAGTACTTC.

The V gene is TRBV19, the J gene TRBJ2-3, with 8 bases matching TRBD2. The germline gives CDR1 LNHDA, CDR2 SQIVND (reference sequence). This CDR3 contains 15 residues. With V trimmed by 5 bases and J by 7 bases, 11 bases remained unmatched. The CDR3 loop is CASSQERGIGNTQYF. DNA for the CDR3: TGTGCCAGTAGTCAAGAGCGGGGGATCGGTAATACGCAGTATTTT.

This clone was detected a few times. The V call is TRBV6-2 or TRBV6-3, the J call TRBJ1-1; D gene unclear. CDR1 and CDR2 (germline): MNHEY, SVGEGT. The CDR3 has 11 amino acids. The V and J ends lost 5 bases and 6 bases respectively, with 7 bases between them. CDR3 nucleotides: TGTGCCAGCAGTAACCCCGCTGAAGCTTTCTTT. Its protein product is CASSNPAEAFF.

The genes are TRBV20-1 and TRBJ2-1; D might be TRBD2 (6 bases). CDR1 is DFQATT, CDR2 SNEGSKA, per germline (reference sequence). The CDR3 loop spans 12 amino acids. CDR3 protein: CTLAPSGNEQFF. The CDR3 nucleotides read TGCACCCTAGCGCCCTCTGGGAATGAGCAGTTCTTC.

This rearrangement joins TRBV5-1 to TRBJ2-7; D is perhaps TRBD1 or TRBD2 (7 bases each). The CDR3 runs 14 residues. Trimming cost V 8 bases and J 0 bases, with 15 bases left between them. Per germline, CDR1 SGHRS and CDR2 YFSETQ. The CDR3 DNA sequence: TGCGCCAGGGCAGGGGGAGGGCTCTCCTACGAGCAGTACTTC. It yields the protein CARAGGGLSYEQYF.

In DNA form, the CDR3 reads TGTGCCAGCAGCGGCGAACCGGGACAGCATTCCTACGAGCAGTACTTC. Its translation: CASSGEPGQHSYEQYF. The gene calls are TRBV5-6 and TRBJ2-7; TRBD1 aligns across 7 bases. CDR1 SGHDT and CDR2 YYEEEE come from the germline V gene. V shed 4 bases, J shed 1 base, and the junction held 11 bases outside the gene matches. This CDR3 has 16 residues.

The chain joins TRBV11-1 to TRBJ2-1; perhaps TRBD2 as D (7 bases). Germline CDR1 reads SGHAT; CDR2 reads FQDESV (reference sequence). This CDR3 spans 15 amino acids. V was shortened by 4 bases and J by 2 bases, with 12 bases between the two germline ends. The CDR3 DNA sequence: TGTGCCAGCAGCTCTGGCGGGGGCCCCTACAATGAGCAGTTCTTC. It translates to CASSSGGGPYNEQFF.

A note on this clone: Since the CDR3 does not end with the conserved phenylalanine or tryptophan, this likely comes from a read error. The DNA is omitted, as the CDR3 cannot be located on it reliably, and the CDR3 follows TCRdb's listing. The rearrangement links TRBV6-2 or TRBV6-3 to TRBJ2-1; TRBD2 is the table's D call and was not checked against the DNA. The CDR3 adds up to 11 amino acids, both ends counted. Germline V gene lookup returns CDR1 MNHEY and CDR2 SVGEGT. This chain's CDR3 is CASSTGGLVLI.

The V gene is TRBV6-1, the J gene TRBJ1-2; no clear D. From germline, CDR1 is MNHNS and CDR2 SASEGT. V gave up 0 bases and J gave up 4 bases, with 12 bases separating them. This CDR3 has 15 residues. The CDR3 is CASSEASQGRYGYTF. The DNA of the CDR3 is TGTGCCAGCAGTGAAGCATCACAAGGACGCTATGGCTACACCTTC.

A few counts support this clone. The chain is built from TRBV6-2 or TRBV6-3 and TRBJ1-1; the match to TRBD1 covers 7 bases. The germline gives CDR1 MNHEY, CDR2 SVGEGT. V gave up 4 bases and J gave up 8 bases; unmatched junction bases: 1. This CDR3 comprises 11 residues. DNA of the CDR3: TGTGCCAGCAGTTCGGACAGGGAAGCTTTCTTT. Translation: CASSSDREAFF.

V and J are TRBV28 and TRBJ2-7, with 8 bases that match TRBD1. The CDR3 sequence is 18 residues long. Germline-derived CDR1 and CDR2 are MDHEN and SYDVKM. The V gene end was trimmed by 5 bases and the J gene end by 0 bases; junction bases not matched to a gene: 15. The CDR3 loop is CASSPRTGNFHLSYEQYF. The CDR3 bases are TGTGCCAGCAGTCCTCGGACAGGGAACTTCCACCTCTCCTACGAGCAGTACTTC. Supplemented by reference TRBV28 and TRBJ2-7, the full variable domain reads DVKVTQSSRYLVKRTGEKVFLECVQDMDHENMFWYRQDPGLGLRLIYFSYDVKMKEKGDIPEGYSVSREKKERFSLILESASTNQTSMYLCASSPRTGNFHLSYEQYFGPGTRLTVT.

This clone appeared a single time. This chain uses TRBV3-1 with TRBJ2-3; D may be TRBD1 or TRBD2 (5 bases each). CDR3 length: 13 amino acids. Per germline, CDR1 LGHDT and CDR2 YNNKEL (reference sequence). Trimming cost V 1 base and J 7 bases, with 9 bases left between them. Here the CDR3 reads CASSQVGPHTQYF. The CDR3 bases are TGTGCCAGCAGCCAAGTGGGACCGCATACGCAGTATTTT.

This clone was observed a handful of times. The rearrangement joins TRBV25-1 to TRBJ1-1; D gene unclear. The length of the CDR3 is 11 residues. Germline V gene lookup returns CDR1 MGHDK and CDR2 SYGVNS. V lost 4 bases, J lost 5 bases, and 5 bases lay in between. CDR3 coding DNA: TGTGCCAGCAGTGTAGGGACTGAAGCTTTCTTT. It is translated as CASSVGTEAFF.

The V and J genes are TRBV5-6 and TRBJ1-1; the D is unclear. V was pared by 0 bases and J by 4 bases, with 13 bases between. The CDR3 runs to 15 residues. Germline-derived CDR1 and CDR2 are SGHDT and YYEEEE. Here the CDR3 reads CASSLGASWGTEAFF. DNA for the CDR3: TGTGCCAGCAGCTTGGGTGCGAGTTGGGGCACTGAAGCTTTCTTT.

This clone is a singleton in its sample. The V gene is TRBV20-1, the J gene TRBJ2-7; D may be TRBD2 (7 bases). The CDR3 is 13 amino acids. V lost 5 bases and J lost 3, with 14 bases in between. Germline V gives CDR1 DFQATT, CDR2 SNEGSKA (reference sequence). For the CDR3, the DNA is TGCAGTGCTGATGGGGGGGGCAACTACGAGCAGTACTTC. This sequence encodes CSADGGGNYEQYF.

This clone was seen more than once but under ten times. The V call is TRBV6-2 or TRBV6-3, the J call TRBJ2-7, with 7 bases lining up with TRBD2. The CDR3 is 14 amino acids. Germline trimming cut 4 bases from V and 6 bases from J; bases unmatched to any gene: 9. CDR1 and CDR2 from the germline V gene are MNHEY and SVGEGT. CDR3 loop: CASSFSGAGSEQYF. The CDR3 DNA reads TGTGCCAGCAGTTTCAGCGGGGCGGGATCCGAGCAGTACTTC.

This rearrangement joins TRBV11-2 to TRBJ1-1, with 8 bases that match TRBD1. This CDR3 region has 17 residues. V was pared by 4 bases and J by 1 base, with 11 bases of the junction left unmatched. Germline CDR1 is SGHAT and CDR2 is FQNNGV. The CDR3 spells CASSSTGATDSNTEAFF. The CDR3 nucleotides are TGTGCCAGCAGCTCGACAGGGGCTACCGACTCGAACACTGAAGCTTTCTTT.